The entry that follows covers one TCR beta chain sequence. What it binds is unknown. Measured with immunoSEQ multiplex PCR; TCRdb has only the in-frame clones, and not every one. The repertoire consists of over 100,000 clones, with roughly nine tenths occurring once and the leading ten covering less than 9.5%. CDR1 is SGDLS and CDR2 is YYNGEE in the germline V gene. This CDR3 has 15 amino acids. Losses at the gene ends were 0 bases for V and 3 bases for J; bases not matched to a gene: 1. This entry belongs to a study of T cell responses to AZD1222 COVID-19 vaccine. Whole-study findings and limits: Spike was spanned by vaccine-associated CD4 TCRs, which were dominant at 160-218 and 743-854.

The source is an adult in good health. The chain couples TRBV9 to TRBJ2-1; the match to TRBD2 covers 9 bases. The starting material was peripheral blood, obtained on day 0 of AZD1222 vaccination. CDR3 DNA sequence: TGTGCCAGCAGCGTAGGTAGCGGGAGCTACAATGAGCAGTTCTTC. Protein sequence: CASSVGSGSYNEQFF.